This record concerns one TCR beta chain sequence. These data come from a study of monozygotic twins with inflammatory bowel disease. Making each TCR library took approximately 3,700 ng of total RNA. Added by template switching were UMIs that each held a 6-nucleotide sample barcode. TCRdb reprocessed the 5' RACE reads and keeps a single row for each CDR3 protein, giving no DNA. The data include roughly 320,000 distinct CDR3 sequences; the top ten clones carry over 5.5%. T cells were not sorted, and total RNA was isolated straight from whole blood. The CDR3 is made up of 14 amino acids. CDR1 is DFQATT, CDR2 SNEGSKA, per germline (reference sequence).

The clonotype was recovered from a human donor with ulcerative colitis or Crohn's disease, or a healthy co-twin of an affected twin (not recorded which). Input material: blood. The gene calls are TRBV20-1 and TRBJ2-7; TCRdb's D gene call, TRBD2, goes unchecked for lack of DNA. CDR3 in amino acids: CSATITAGLGEQYF.